The rows below give T cell receptor beta chains drawn from one sample of a study of cytomegalovirus exposure and HLA in healthy donors. Assay used: immunoSEQ multiplex PCR; TCRdb lists only in-frame clones, some missing. The sample has some 190,000 clones, around 83% seen once. Sequenced input: PBMCs. The receptors were sampled from a man in his forties in good health and CMV-seropositive. Each CDR3 is given with its conserved first and last residue. A D gene is named only where the DNA matches it firmly. Not all rows give a size; the values are once, few, many and, for expanded clones, a class.

TRBV9	TRBJ2-6	once	TRBD2	CASSFGTSGRLSSGANVLTF	TGTGCCAGCAGCTTTGGGACTAGCGGGAGGCTGAGCTCTGGGGCCAACGTCCTGACTTTC
TRBV10-2	TRBJ1-1	few	-	CASTGGTEAFF	TGCGCCAGCACGGGGGGCACTGAAGCTTTCTTT
TRBV7-8	TRBJ2-5	-	TRBD1	CASSRDRQETQYF	TGTGCCAGCAGCAGGGACAGACAAGAGACCCAGTACTTC
TRBV5-1	TRBJ2-7	-	TRBD1	CASSLSDRAHEQYF	TGCGCCAGCAGCTTGTCGGACAGGGCCCACGAGCAGTACTTC
TRBV5-4	TRBJ2-1	-	TRBD2	CASSLSETSRAYNEQFF	TGTGCCAGCAGCTTGTCCGAGACTAGCCGCGCCTACAATGAGCAGTTCTTC
TRBV6-1	TRBJ1-2	few	-	CASSIGVDGNYGYTF	TGTGCCAGCAGCATAGGAGTAGACGGAAACTATGGCTACACCTTC
TRBV23-1	TRBJ1-1	once	-	CASSPRGGDGNTEAFF	TGCGCCAGCAGTCCGCGGGGCGGAGACGGGAACACTGAAGCTTTCTTT
TRBV6-6	TRBJ2-1	-	-	CASSSEGRYNEQFF	TGTGCCAGCAGTTCGGAGGGCCGGTACAATGAGCAGTTCTTC
TRBV7-2	TRBJ1-2	-	TRBD1	CASRPTGGVGYTF	TGTGCCAGCAGACCGACAGGGGGTGTAGGCTACACCTTC
TRBV6-1	TRBJ1-2	once	-	CASSVRLANYGYTF	TGTGCCAGCAGTGTCAGACTAGCTAACTATGGCTACACCTTC
TRBV9	TRBJ1-1	-	-	CASSGDTSNTEAFF	TGTGCCAGCAGCGGGGACACGTCCAACACTGAAGCTTTCTTT
TRBV2	TRBJ2-1	-	TRBD2	CASSVGGAYNEQFF	TGTGCCAGCAGTGTGGGGGGGGCCTACAATGAGCAGTTCTTC
TRBV4-3	TRBJ2-2	-	TRBD1	CASSSGTGLDTGELFF	TGCGCCAGCAGCTCCGGGACAGGGTTAGACACCGGGGAGCTGTTTTTT
TRBV7-6	TRBJ2-2	-	TRBD2	CASTSGPAGVTTGELFF	TGTGCCAGCACTTCGGGTCCAGCGGGAGTAACAACCGGGGAGCTGTTTTTT
TRBV5-5	TRBJ2-5	-	TRBD1	CASSSPYRGTRETQYF	TGTGCCAGCAGCTCACCTTACAGGGGGACTCGGGAGACCCAGTACTTC
TRBV7-2	TRBJ2-7	-	TRBD1	CASSLRAGRGSSYEQYF	TGTGCCAGCAGCTTACGGGCCGGCAGGGGGAGCTCCTACGAGCAGTACTTC
TRBV30	TRBJ1-1	-	-	CAWIPWRDTEAFF	TGTGCCTGGATTCCCTGGAGGGACACTGAAGCTTTCTTT
TRBV7-3	TRBJ2-1	-	-	CASSLRADLNEQFF	TGTGCCAGCAGCCTCCGAGCTGACTTGAATGAGCAGTTCTTC
TRBV6-5	TRBJ2-7	-	-	CASSPGLDEQYF	TGTGCCAGCAGTCCCGGACTTGACGAGCAGTACTTC
TRBV5-1	TRBJ1-2	-	-	CASSLARANGYTF	TGCGCCAGCAGCTTGGCCAGGGCTAATGGCTACACCTTC
TRBV19	TRBJ1-1	-	-	CASSIQGLHTEAFF	TGTGCCAGTAGTATCCAGGGACTGCACACTGAAGCTTTCTTT
TRBV9	TRBJ1-2	once	-	CASSVAGDRRYGYTF	TGTGCCAGCAGCGTAGCCGGGGATCGCCGATATGGCTACACCTTC
TRBV28	TRBJ1-1	few	TRBD1	CASRRQGGRDTEAFF	TGTGCCAGCAGGAGACAGGGCGGGAGGGACACTGAAGCTTTCTTT
TRBV30	TRBJ2-2	-	TRBD1	CTGGGNTGELFF	TGTACAGGGGGCGGGAACACCGGGGAGCTGTTTTTT
TRBV27	TRBJ1-6	once	TRBD1	CASSLIEQGAGNSPLHF	TGTGCCAGCAGTCTGATAGAACAGGGGGCTGGTAATTCACCCCTCCACTTT
TRBV5-8	TRBJ2-1	-	TRBD2	CASSLDVGLANEQFF	TGTGCCAGCAGCTTGGATGTGGGACTAGCGAATGAGCAGTTCTTC
TRBV15	TRBJ1-5	-	-	CATQATGRDQPQHF	TGTGCCACACAGGCTACAGGGCGAGATCAGCCCCAGCATTTT
TRBV19	TRBJ1-5	-	-	CASSTSQGTRPQHF	TGTGCCAGTAGTACCTCACAGGGTACTCGGCCCCAGCATTTT
TRBV7-9	TRBJ2-1	-	TRBD1	CASSFSAGGKGEQFF	TGTGCCAGCAGCTTCTCGGCAGGGGGAAAGGGTGAGCAGTTCTTC
TRBV7-8	TRBJ2-1	few	-	CASSPYRASSYNEQFF	TGTGCCAGCAGCCCTTACAGGGCGAGCTCCTACAATGAGCAGTTCTTC
TRBV7-3	TRBJ1-1	-	-	CASSLSRGPNTEAFF	TGTGCCAGCAGCCTAAGCCGAGGTCCGAACACTGAAGCTTTCTTT
TRBV11-2	TRBJ1-1	-	TRBD1	CASSSRNRTGSPEAFF	TGTGCCAGCAGCTCACGTAATAGGACAGGGTCCCCCGAAGCTTTCTTT
TRBV11-3	TRBJ2-2	-	-	CASSLDPSTGELFF	TGTGCCAGCAGCTTAGACCCCAGCACCGGGGAGCTGTTTTTT
TRBV6-4	TRBJ1-1	once	TRBD1	CASSATGDTEAFF	TGTGCCAGCAGTGCCACAGGGGACACTGAAGCTTTCTTT
TRBV7-9	TRBJ1-4	-	-	CASSSVGGREKLFF	TGTGCCAGCAGCTCTGTCGGGGGTCGAGAAAAACTGTTTTTT
TRBV29-1	TRBJ2-1	-	-	CSVEVKRQTQFF	TGCAGCGTTGAAGTAAAGAGACAAACGCAGTTCTTC
TRBV6-6	TRBJ2-7	few	-	CASSHRYEQYF	TGTGCCAGCAGTCACCGCTACGAGCAGTACTTC
TRBV7-8	TRBJ2-2	-	-	CASSFSLSGELFF	TGTGCCAGCAGCTTCTCTCTTAGCGGGGAGCTGTTTTTT
TRBV6-5	TRBJ2-1	-	TRBD1	CASSLRTGTYNEQFF	TGTGCCAGCAGTTTGAGGACAGGGACCTACAATGAGCAGTTCTTC
TRBV27	TRBJ1-5	-	-	CASSFNSNQPQHF	TGTGCCAGCAGTTTTAATAGCAATCAGCCCCAGCATTTT
TRBV2	TRBJ1-1	-	TRBD1	CASSEARGENTEAFF	TGTGCCAGCAGTGAAGCCAGGGGGGAGAACACTGAAGCTTTCTTT
TRBV13	TRBJ1-4	-	-	CASSLSTTNEKLFF	TGTGCCAGCAGCTTATCAACAACTAATGAAAAACTGTTTTTT
TRBV19	TRBJ1-1	-	-	CASSINPTDTEAFF	TGTGCCAGTAGTATAAATCCCACAGATACTGAAGCTTTCTTT
TRBV6-5	TRBJ2-7	-	-	CASSYSPEESSYEQYF	TGTGCCAGCAGTTACTCCCCCGAAGAGAGCTCCTACGAGCAGTACTTC
TRBV2	TRBJ2-1	-	TRBD2	CASSALAGGDEQFF	TGTGCCAGCAGCGCTTTAGCGGGAGGGGATGAGCAGTTCTTC
TRBV29-1	TRBJ1-1	-	-	CSAEEDSTEAFF	TGCAGCGCCGAGGAGGACAGCACTGAAGCTTTCTTT
TRBV27	TRBJ2-3	-	-	CASSSYTDTQYF	TGTGCCAGCAGTTCCTACACAGATACGCAGTATTTT
TRBV18	TRBJ1-1	-	-	CASSPIRAMNTEAFF	TGTGCCAGCTCACCGATCAGGGCGATGAACACTGAAGCTTTCTTT
TRBV28	TRBJ1-2	-	-	CASNRETSGYTF	TGTGCCAGCAATCGGGAAACGAGCGGCTACACCTTC
TRBV7-9	TRBJ2-3	-	TRBD2	CASSLDVAGSTDTQYF	TGTGCCAGCAGCTTAGACGTAGCGGGAAGCACAGATACGCAGTATTTT
TRBV30	TRBJ2-7	-	TRBD1	CAWRAGQVEQYF	TGTGCCTGGAGGGCCGGACAGGTCGAGCAGTACTTC
TRBV7-9	TRBJ1-1	-	TRBD1	CASSQRDRNTEAFF	TGTGCCAGCAGCCAAAGGGACAGGAACACTGAAGCTTTCTTT
TRBV7-9	TRBJ2-7	medium-sized	TRBD1	CASSSRDRGAYEQYF	TGTGCCAGCAGCTCCCGGGACAGGGGAGCCTACGAGCAGTACTTC
TRBV18	TRBJ2-7	-	TRBD1	CASSPLGTGTGEQYF	TGTGCCAGCTCACCCCTCGGGACAGGGACGGGAGAGCAGTACTTC
TRBV2	TRBJ1-4	-	-	CASRRTSATNEKLFF	TGTGCCAGCAGGCGGACATCCGCAACTAATGAAAAACTGTTTTTT
TRBV29-1	TRBJ1-1	once	-	CSVAGSNTEAFF	TGCAGCGTTGCCGGGTCGAACACTGAAGCTTTCTTT
TRBV10-2	TRBJ1-1	-	-	CASSESGKGQGTEAFF	TGCGCCAGCAGTGAGTCAGGGAAGGGGCAGGGCACTGAAGCTTTCTTT
TRBV6-6	TRBJ2-2	few	TRBD2	CASSYALAGSGELFF	TGTGCCAGCAGTTACGCACTAGCGGGAAGCGGGGAGCTGTTTTTT
TRBV6-1	TRBJ2-3	-	TRBD2	CASSAAGGGTDTQYF	TGTGCCAGCAGTGCAGCGGGAGGTGGCACAGATACGCAGTATTTT
TRBV7-6	TRBJ2-1	-	-	CASSLTRVGNEQFF	TGTGCCAGCAGCCTAACCAGGGTAGGCAATGAGCAGTTCTTC